What follows are 23 T cell receptor beta chains derived from one specimen sequenced in a study of regulatory dendritic cells for organ transplantation. TCRdb keeps only in-frame clones here, not all; method: immunoSEQ multiplex PCR. The repertoire holds 5,500 to 6,500 clones, 63% seen once, with more than 9.5% in the top ten. The sample taken for sequencing was memory CD8+ T cells from blood. As for subset: CD45RO+ memory T cells. These receptors were collected from a human donor in good health.

The gene calls are TRBV10-3 and TRBJ2-3, with 11 bases aligning to TRBD2. The trim removed 9 bases at V and 2 bases at J, leaving 4 bases unmatched. Per the germline V gene, CDR1 is ENHRY and CDR2 is SYGVKD. The CDR3 runs to 14 residues. The CDR3 DNA reads as TGTGCCATTGCTAGCGGGGGGTTCACAGATACGCAGTATTTT. Its protein is CAIASGGFTDTQYF.

The CDR3 DNA sequence: TGCGCCAGCAGCTTGAACGGATTGCCCCCCCGGGGAAACGAGCAGTACTTC. Its translation: CASSLNGLPPRGNEQYF. The rearrangement uses TRBV5-1 and TRBJ2-7, with a tentative D call TRBD2 (5 bases). This CDR3 is built from 17 residues. The ends were cut back, 1 base at V and 5 bases at J, with 22 bases in the middle. The germline V gene encodes CDR1 SGHRS and CDR2 YFSETQ.

The chain carries TRBV9 and TRBJ2-1, with 14 bases matching TRBD2. CDR3 length: 16 amino acids. V was pared by 4 bases and J by 10 bases, with 10 bases of the junction left unmatched. From germline, CDR1 is SGDLS and CDR2 YYNGEE. The CDR3 sequence: CASSINLGLAGDEQFF. The CDR3 DNA reads as TGTGCCAGCAGCATAAATTTGGGACTAGCGGGGGACGAGCAGTTCTTC.

The chain carries TRBV9 and TRBJ2-3; TRBD1 aligns across 8 bases. Germline V gene lookup returns CDR1 SGDLS and CDR2 YYNGEE. The junction had 5 bases not matched to a gene; V was cut back by 2 bases and J by 6 bases. CDR3 length equals 14 residues. CDR3 loop: CASSVSGGLDTQYF. For the CDR3, the DNA is TGTGCCAGCAGCGTTTCAGGGGGCTTGGATACGCAGTATTTT.

Written as DNA, the CDR3 is TGTGCCAGCAGTAGGGGGCAAGGACGAATCGAGCAGTACTTC. This encodes CASSRGQGRIEQYF. The V call is TRBV27, the J call TRBJ2-7; 7 positions agree with TRBD1. CDR3 length: 14 residues. Germline loops: CDR1 MNHEY, CDR2 SMNVEV (reference sequence). The ends lost 5 bases at V and 6 bases at J; junction bases unmatched: 10.

By sample fraction, this clone is large. The chain is built from TRBV7-8 and TRBJ1-1, with 8 bases matching TRBD1. This CDR3 region has 15 residues. Trimming removed 4 bases from V and 3 bases from J; junction bases left unmatched: 7. The germline CDR1 and CDR2 sequences are SGHVS and FQNEAQ. The CDR3 nucleotides read TGTGCCAGCAGCTCCCAGGCAGGGGGCTACACTGAAGCTTTCTTT. Protein sequence: CASSSQAGGYTEAFF.

This chain links TRBV19 with TRBJ1-1, with 7 bases that match TRBD1. The CDR3 is 15 amino acids. J lost 2 bases, V lost 5 bases, and 8 bases had no gene match. Germline V gives CDR1 LNHDA, CDR2 SQIVND (reference sequence). The CDR3 here is CASSHPGQRNTEAFF. In DNA form, the CDR3 reads TGTGCCAGTAGTCATCCGGGACAGCGAAACACTGAAGCTTTCTTT.

Worth noting for this clone: The same CDR3 is also encoded by other DNA sequences in this sample. V gene TRBV11-2 combines with J gene TRBJ1-1; D ambiguous. The germline V and J ends were trimmed by 1 base and 3 bases, with 9 bases remaining between them. The CDR3 runs 14 residues. The V gene's germline CDR1 is SGHAT and CDR2 FQNNGV. The CDR3 nucleotides are TGTGCCAGCAGCTTAGGAGGGAGGGACACTGAAGCTTTCTTT. This codes for CASSLGGRDTEAFF.

The chain employs TRBV7-9 and TRBJ2-5; D unresolved. The CDR3 is 14 amino acids. V was shortened by 2 bases and J by 5 bases, with 12 bases between the two germline ends. CDR1 and CDR2 (germline): SEHNR, FQNEAQ (reference sequence). The CDR3 coding sequence is TGTGCCAGCAGCTTAAGTGTGGGCTTTGAGACCCAGTACTTC. Its translation: CASSLSVGFETQYF.

The rearrangement links TRBV7-2 to TRBJ1-2; no clear D. V was cut by 1 base and J by 7 bases, with 13 bases left in between. From germline, CDR1 is SGHTA and CDR2 FQGNSA. The CDR3 totals 14 residues. The CDR3 region has the DNA TGTGCCAGCAGCTTAGGGAGCGGCTTATTTGGCTACACCTTC. The encoded protein is CASSLGSGLFGYTF. Supplemented by reference TRBV7-2 and TRBJ1-2, the full variable domain reads GAGVSQSPSNKVTEKGKDVELRCDPISGHTALYWYRQSLGQGLEFLIYFQGNSAPDKSGLPSDRFSAERTGGSVSTLTIQRTQQEDSAVYLCASSLGSGLFGYTFGSGTRLTVV.

The chain joins TRBV4-1 to TRBJ2-7; perhaps TRBD2 as D (7 bases). The CDR3 loop spans 17 amino acids. V shed 6 bases and J shed 2 bases, with 23 bases lying between them. The germline gives CDR1 MGHRA, CDR2 YSYEKL. The CDR3 nucleotides read TGCGCCAGCAGACAACTTCATCAAGGGGGGGCGGCCTACGAGCAGTACTTC. Amino acid sequence: CASRQLHQGGAAYEQYF.

This clone was seen once. The J gene is TRBJ2-1, the V gene TRBV5-6, with 7 positions matching TRBD1. Germline V gene lookup returns CDR1 SGHDT and CDR2 YYEEEE. This CDR3 spans 14 amino acids. With V trimmed by 0 bases and J by 4 bases, 1 base remained unmatched. In nucleotides, the CDR3 is TGTGCCAGCAGCTTGGCGGGACAGTACAATGAGCAGTTCTTC. Translating gives CASSLAGQYNEQFF.

This chain links TRBV6-4 with TRBJ2-1, with 9 bases lining up with TRBD2. V was pared by 0 bases and J by 8 bases, with 5 bases of the junction left unmatched. CDR1 is MRHNA and CDR2 is SNTAGT in the germline V gene. The CDR3 is 15 residues long. CDR3 in amino acids: CASSDSKRGADEQFF. In DNA form, the CDR3 reads TGTGCCAGCAGTGACTCGAAGCGGGGGGCTGATGAGCAGTTCTTC.

This chain links TRBV6-1 with TRBJ1-2; TRBD1 matches at 9 bases. Germline V CDR1 and CDR2: MNHNS, SASEGT. The CDR3 loop spans 14 amino acids. The V segment lost 3 bases and the J segment 4 bases; nucleotides outside the gene matches: 3. The chain's CDR3 is CASSDWGQGYGYTF. In nucleotides, the CDR3 is TGTGCCAGCAGTGACTGGGGACAGGGCTATGGCTACACCTTC.

The rearrangement uses TRBV11-2 and TRBJ1-6; unclear D gene. V lost 2 bases, J lost 0 bases, and 8 bases lay in between. CDR3 length: 16 amino acids. Germline CDR1 and CDR2: SGHAT and FQNNGV. CDR3 region: CASSLRHSSYNSPLHF. The CDR3 DNA is TGTGCCAGCAGCTTAAGGCACAGCTCCTATAATTCACCCCTCCACTTT.

The rearrangement uses TRBV7-9 and TRBJ1-5; 8 bases agree with TRBD1. The CDR3 is 14 amino acids. Germline assignment: CDR1 SEHNR and CDR2 FQNEAQ (reference sequence). Trimming cost V 4 bases and J 5 bases; bases outside gene matches: 4. In DNA form, the CDR3 reads TGTGCCAGCAGCTCGACAGGGGAGTATCAGCCCCAGCATTTT. Translated: CASSSTGEYQPQHF. The complete variable domain, with remaining parts taken from reference TRBV7-9 and TRBJ1-5, reads DTGVSQNPRHKITKRGQNVTFRCDPISEHNRLYWYRQTLGQGPEFLTYFQNEAQLEKSRLLSDRFSAERPKGSFSTLEIQRTEQGDSAMYLCASSSTGEYQPQHFGDGTRLSIL.

The chain links TRBV5-1 to TRBJ2-1; perhaps TRBD2 as D (6 bases). Germline CDR1 is SGHRS and CDR2 is YFSETQ. The V gene lost 4 bases and the J gene lost 5 bases, with 16 bases spanning the gap. The CDR3 contains 15 residues. This chain's CDR3 is CASSVGLERDNEQFF. The DNA for the CDR3 is TGCGCCAGCAGCGTCGGGCTTGAGCGGGACAATGAGCAGTTCTTC.

This chain connects TRBV13 to TRBJ2-2, with D perhaps matching TRBD2 (7 bases). In germline, CDR1 is PRHDT, CDR2 FYEKMQ (reference sequence). The CDR3 is 18 amino acids. The V and J ends lost 1 base and 0 bases respectively, with 15 bases between them. CDR3 coding DNA: TGTGCCAGCAGCTTAGTTACCGGGGGGCCAGCGAACACCGGGGAGCTGTTTTTT. Residues: CASSLVTGGPANTGELFF.

The chain carries TRBV4-3 and TRBJ1-5; no firm D call. This CDR3 is built from 17 residues. V lost 0 bases to trimming and J lost 2 bases, with 14 bases between them. Looked up from germline, CDR1 is LGHNA and CDR2 is YSLEER. CDR3 sequence (DNA): TGCGCCAGCAGCCAAGATTGGCCCCTCAGCGGCAATCAGCCCCAGCATTTT. This translates into CASSQDWPLSGNQPQHF.

The rearrangement links TRBV12-5 to TRBJ1-5, with 7 bases matching TRBD1. This CDR3 comprises 17 residues. V lost 5 bases, J lost 4 bases, and 14 bases stayed unmatched. In germline, CDR1 is LGHNT, CDR2 FRNRAP. The CDR3 nucleotides are TGTGCTAGTGGTCCACCCACCAGAACGACAGGGAATCAGCCCCAGCATTTT. Encoded protein: CASGPPTRTTGNQPQHF.

The V and J genes are TRBV18 and TRBJ2-1, with 8 bases fitting TRBD2. Germline V gives CDR1 KGHSH, CDR2 LQKENI. This CDR3 region has 14 residues. V lost 2 bases and J lost 6; bases outside the gene matches: 3. The CDR3 DNA is TGTGCCAGCTCACCAACCGGGGGGGCCAATGAGCAGTTCTTC. This gives the protein CASSPTGGANEQFF.

CDR3 in DNA: TGTGCCAGCAGTGAAGAGGTGGGGGGGCCTAACATTCAGTACTTC. It encodes CASSEEVGGPNIQYF. This chain joins TRBV6-1 and TRBJ2-4, with D possibly TRBD2 on 7 matching bases. The CDR3 spans 15 residues. Trimming removed 1 base from V and 7 bases from J, with 14 bases in between. CDR1 is MNHNS, CDR2 SASEGT, per germline.

This clone was seen once. The V gene is TRBV9, the J gene TRBJ2-3, with TRBD2 matching over 13 bases. Germline trimming cut 1 base from V and 5 bases from J; bases unmatched to any gene: 4. Germline loops: CDR1 SGDLS, CDR2 YYNGEE. The CDR3 covers 16 residues. CDR3 region: CASSVTSGGVGDTQYF. The CDR3, as DNA: TGTGCCAGCAGCGTAACTAGCGGGGGGGTTGGAGATACGCAGTATTTT.